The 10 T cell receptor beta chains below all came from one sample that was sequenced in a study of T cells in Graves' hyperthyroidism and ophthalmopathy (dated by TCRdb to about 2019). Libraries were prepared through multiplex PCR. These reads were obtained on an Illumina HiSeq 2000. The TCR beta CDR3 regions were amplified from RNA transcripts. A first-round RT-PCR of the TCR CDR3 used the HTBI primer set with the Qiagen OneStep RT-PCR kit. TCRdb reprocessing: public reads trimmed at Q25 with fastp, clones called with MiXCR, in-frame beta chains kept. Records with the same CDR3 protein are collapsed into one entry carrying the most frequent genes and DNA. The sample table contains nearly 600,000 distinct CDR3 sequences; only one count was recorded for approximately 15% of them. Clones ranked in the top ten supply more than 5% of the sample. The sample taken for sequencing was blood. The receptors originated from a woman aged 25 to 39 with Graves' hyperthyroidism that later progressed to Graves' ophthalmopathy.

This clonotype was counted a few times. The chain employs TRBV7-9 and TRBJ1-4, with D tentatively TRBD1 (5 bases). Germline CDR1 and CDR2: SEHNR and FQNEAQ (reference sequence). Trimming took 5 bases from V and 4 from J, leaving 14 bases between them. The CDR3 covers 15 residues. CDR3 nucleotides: TGTGCCAGCAGCCCAGCTGGGGGGGGTAATGAAAAACTGTTTTTT. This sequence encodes CASSPAGGGNEKLFF.

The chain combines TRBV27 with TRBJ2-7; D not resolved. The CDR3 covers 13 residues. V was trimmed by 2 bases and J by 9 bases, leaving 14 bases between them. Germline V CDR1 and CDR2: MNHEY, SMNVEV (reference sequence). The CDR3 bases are TGTGCCAGCAGTTTAACTCCGACGGTCGGGCAGTACTTC. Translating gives CASSLTPTVGQYF.

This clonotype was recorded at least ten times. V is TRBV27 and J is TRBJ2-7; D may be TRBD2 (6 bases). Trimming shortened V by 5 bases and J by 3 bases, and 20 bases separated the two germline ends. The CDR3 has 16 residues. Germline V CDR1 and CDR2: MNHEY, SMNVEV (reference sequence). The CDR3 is CASSIKQTGVSYEQYF. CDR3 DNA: TGTGCCAGCAGTATAAAACAGACGGGGGTTAGCTACGAGCAGTACTTC.

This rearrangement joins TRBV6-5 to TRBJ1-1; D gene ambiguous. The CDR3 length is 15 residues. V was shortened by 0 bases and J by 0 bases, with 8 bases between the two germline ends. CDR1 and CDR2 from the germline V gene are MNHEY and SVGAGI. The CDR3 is CASSYSLGVNTEAFF. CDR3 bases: TGTGCCAGCAGTTACTCACTGGGTGTGAACACTGAAGCTTTCTTT.

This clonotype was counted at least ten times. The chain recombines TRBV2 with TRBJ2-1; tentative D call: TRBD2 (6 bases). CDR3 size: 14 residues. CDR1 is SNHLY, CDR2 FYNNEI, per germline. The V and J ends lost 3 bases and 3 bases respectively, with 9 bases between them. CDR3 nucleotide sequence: TGTGCCAGCAGTGAGTGGGAGGACTACAATGAGCAGTTCTTC. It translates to CASSEWEDYNEQFF.

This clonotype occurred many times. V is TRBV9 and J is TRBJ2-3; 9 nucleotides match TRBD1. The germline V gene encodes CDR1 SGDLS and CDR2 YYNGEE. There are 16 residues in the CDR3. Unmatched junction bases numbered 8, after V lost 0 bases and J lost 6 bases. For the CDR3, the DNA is TGTGCCAGCAGCGTAGGGACAGGGGCCCCACAGGATACGCAGTATTTT. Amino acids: CASSVGTGAPQDTQYF.

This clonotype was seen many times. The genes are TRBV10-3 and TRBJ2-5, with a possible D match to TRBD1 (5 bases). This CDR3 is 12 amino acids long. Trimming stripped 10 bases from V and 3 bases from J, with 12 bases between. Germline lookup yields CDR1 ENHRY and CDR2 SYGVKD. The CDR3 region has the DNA TGTGCCACCACAGGCCCCGAAGAGACCCAGTACTTC. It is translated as CATTGPEETQYF.

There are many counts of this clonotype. As DNA, the CDR3 is TGTGCCAGTAGTCGGACAGGGGGCACCGGGGAGCTGTTTTTT. Protein product: CASSRTGGTGELFF. The chain uses TRBV19 and TRBJ2-2; TRBD1 aligns across 10 bases. V shed 5 bases and J 4 bases; nucleotides not matched to a gene: 1. This CDR3 has 14 amino acids. Looked up from germline, CDR1 is LNHDA and CDR2 is SQIVND (reference sequence).

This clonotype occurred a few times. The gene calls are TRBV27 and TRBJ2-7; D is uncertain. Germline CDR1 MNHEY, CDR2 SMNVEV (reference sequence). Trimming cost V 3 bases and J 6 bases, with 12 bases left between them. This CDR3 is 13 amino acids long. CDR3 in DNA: TGTGCCAGCAGTTTTCGGAGAGAAAGCGAGCAGTACTTC. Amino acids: CASSFRRESEQYF.

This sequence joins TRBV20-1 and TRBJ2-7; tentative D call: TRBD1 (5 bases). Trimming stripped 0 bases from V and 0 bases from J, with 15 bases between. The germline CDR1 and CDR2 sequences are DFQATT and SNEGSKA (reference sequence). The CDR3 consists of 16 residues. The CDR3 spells CSARDQAGSVSYEQYF. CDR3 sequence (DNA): TGCAGTGCTAGAGATCAAGCAGGGTCAGTCTCCTACGAGCAGTACTTC.